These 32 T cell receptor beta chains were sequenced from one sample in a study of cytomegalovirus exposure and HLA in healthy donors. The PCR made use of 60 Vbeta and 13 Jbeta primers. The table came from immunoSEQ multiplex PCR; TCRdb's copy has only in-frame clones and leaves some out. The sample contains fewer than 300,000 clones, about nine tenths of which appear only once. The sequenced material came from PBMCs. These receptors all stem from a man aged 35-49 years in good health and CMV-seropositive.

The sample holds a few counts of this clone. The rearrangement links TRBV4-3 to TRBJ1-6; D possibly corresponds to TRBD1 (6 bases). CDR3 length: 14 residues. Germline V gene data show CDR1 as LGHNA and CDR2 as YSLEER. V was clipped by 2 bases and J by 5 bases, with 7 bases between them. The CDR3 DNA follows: TGCGCCAGCAGCCAATGGACAGATAATTCACCCCTCCACTTT. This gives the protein CASSQWTDNSPLHF.

The CDR3 DNA sequence: TGTGCCAGCAGCGTAGGAGGGCTAGTGATGTACAATGAGCAGTTCTTC. Protein product: CASSVGGLVMYNEQFF. V and J are TRBV9 and TRBJ2-1; D might be TRBD2 (5 bases). The CDR3 runs 16 residues. CDR1 and CDR2 from the germline V gene are SGDLS and YYNGEE. V dropped 0 bases and J dropped 4 bases, with 14 bases sitting between them.

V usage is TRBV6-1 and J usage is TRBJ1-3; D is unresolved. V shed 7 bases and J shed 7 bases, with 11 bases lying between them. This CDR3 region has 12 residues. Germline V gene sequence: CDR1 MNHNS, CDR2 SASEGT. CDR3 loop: CASTVLRNTIYF. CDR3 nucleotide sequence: TGTGCCAGCACCGTCCTCCGGAACACCATATATTTT.

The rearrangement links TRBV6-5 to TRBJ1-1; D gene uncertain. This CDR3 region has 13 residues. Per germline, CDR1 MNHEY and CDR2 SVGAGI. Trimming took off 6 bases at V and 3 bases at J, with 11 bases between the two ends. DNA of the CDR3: TGTGCCAGCAGCCGGAGTCCCGACACTGAAGCTTTCTTT. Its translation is CASSRSPDTEAFF.

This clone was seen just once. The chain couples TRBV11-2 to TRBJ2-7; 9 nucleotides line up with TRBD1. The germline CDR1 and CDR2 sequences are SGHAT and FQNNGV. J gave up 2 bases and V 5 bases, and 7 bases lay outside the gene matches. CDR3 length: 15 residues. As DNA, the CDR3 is TGTGCCAGCAGCCTCGGGGACAGGGCACCCTACGAGCAGTACTTC. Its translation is CASSLGDRAPYEQYF. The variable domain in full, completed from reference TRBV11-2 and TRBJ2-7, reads EAGVAQSPRYKIIEKRQSVAFWCNPISGHATLYWYQQILGQGPKLLIQFQNNGVVDDSQLPKDRFSAERLKGVDSTLKIQPAKLEDSAVYLCASSLGDRAPYEQYFGPGTRLTVT.

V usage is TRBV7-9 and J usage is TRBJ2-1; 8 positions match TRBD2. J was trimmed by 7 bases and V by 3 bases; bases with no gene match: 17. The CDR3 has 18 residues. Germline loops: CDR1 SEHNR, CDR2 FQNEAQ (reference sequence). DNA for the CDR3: TGTGCCAGCAGCTTTCTATACCCGGGAGGGCGGGTAAAAAATGAGCAGTTCTTC. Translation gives CASSFLYPGGRVKNEQFF.

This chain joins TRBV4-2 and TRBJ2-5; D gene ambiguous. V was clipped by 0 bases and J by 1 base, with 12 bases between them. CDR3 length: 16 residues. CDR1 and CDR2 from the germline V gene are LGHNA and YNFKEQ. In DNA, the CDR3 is TGTGCCAGCAGCCAAGATTTCCGACAACTCCAAGAGACCCAGTACTTC. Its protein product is CASSQDFRQLQETQYF.

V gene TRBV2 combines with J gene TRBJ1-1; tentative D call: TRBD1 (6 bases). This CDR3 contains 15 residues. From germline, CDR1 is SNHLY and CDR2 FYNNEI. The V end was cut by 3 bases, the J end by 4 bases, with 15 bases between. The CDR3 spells CASSEVTGRGTEAFF. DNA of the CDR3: TGTGCCAGCAGTGAGGTAACAGGGCGAGGCACTGAAGCTTTCTTT.

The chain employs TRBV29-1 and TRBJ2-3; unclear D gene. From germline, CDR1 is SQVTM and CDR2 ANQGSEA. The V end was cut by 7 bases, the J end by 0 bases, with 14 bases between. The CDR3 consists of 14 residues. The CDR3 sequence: CSARNGWSTDTQYF. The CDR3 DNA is TGCAGCGCCCGGAACGGGTGGAGCACAGATACGCAGTATTTT.

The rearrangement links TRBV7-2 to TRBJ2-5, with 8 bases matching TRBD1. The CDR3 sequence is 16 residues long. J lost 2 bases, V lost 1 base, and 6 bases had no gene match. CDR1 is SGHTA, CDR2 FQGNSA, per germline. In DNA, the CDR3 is TGTGCCAGCAGCTTAGAACAGGGGGTCTTTCAAGAGACCCAGTACTTC. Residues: CASSLEQGVFQETQYF. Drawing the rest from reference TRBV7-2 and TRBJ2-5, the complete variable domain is GAGVSQSPSNKVTEKGKDVELRCDPISGHTALYWYRQSLGQGLEFLIYFQGNSAPDKSGLPSDRFSAERTGGSVSTLTIQRTQQEDSAVYLCASSLEQGVFQETQYFGPGTRLLVL.

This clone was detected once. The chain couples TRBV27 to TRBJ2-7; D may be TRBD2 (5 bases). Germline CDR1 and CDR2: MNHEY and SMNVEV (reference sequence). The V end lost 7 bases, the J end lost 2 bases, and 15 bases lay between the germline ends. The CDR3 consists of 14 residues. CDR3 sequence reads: CASNPGSGAYEQYF. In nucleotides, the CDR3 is TGTGCCAGCAACCCGGGGAGCGGTGCCTACGAGCAGTACTTC.

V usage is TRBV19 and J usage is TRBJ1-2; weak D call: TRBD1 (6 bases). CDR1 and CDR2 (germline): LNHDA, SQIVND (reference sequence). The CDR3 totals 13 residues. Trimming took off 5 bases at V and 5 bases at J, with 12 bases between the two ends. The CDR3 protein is CASSPGAVYGYTF. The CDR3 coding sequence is TGTGCCAGTAGTCCAGGGGCCGTTTATGGCTACACCTTC.

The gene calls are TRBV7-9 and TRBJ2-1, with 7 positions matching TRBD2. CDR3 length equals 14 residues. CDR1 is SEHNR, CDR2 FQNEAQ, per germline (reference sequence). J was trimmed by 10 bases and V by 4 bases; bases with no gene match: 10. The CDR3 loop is CASSSPRGREEQFF. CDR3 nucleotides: TGTGCCAGCAGCTCCCCCCGTGGGAGGGAAGAGCAGTTCTTC.

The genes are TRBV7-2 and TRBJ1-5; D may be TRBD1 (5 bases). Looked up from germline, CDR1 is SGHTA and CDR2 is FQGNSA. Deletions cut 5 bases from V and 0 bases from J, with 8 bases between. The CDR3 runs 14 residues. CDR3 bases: TGTGCCAGCAGCCCCAGGGTTAGCAATCAGCCCCAGCATTTT. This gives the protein CASSPRVSNQPQHF.

The CDR3 DNA sequence: TGTGCCAGCAGCTTGGGGACAGGCGCCGATGAGCAGTTCTTC. Amino acids: CASSLGTGADEQFF. The chain employs TRBV5-6 and TRBJ2-1, with 7 bases identical to TRBD1. J gave up 8 bases and V 0 bases, and 5 bases lay outside the gene matches. Germline assignment: CDR1 SGHDT and CDR2 YYEEEE. CDR3 length: 14 amino acids. The full variable domain, with the rest looked up from reference TRBV5-6 and TRBJ2-1, is DAGVTQSPTHLIKTRGQQVTLRCSPKSGHDTVSWYQQALGQGPQFIFQYYEEEERQRGNFPDRFSGHQFPNYSSELNVNALLLGDSALYLCASSLGTGADEQFFGPGTRLTVL.

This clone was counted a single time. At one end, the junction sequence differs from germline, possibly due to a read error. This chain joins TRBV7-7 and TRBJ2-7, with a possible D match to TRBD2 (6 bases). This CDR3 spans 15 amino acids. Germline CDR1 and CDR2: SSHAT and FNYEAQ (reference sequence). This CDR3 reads CASSPLWGRPHEQYF. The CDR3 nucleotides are TGTGCTAGCAGCCCGCTTTGGGGGAGGCCCCACGAGCAGTACTTC. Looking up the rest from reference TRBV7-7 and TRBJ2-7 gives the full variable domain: GAGVSQSPRYKVTKRGQDVTLRCDPISSHATLYWYQQALGQGPEFLTYFNYEAQPDKSGLPSDRFSAERPEGSISTLTIQRTEQRDSAMYRCASSPLWGRPHEQYFGPGTRLTVT.

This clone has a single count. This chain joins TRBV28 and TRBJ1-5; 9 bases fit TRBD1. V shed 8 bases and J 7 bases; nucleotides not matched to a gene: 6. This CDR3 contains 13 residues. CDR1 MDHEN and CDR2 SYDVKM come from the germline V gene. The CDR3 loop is CASYGQGRQPQHF. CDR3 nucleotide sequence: TGTGCCAGCTACGGACAGGGGAGGCAGCCCCAGCATTTT.

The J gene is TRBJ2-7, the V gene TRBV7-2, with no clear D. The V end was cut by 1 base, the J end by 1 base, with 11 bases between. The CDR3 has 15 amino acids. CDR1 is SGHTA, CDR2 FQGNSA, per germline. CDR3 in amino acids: CASSLGGARSYEQYF. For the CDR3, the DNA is TGTGCCAGCAGCTTAGGCGGAGCAAGATCCTACGAGCAGTACTTC.

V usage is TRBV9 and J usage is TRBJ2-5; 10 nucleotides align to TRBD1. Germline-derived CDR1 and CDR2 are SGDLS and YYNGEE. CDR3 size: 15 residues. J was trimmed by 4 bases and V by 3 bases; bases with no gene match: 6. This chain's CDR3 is CASSAGDRGRETQYF. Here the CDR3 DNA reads TGTGCCAGCAGCGCGGGGGACAGGGGACGAGAGACCCAGTACTTC. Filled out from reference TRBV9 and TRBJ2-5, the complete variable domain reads DSGVTQTPKHLITATGQRVTLRCSPRSGDLSVYWYQQSLDQGLQFLIQYYNGEERAKGNILERFSAQQFPDLHSELNLSSLELGDSALYFCASSAGDRGRETQYFGPGTRLLVL.

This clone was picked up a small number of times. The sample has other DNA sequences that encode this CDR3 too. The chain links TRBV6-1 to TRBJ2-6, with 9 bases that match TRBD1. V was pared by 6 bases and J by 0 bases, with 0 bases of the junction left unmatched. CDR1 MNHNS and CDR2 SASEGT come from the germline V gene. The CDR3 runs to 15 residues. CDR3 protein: CASRTGGSGANVLTF. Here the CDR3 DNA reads TGTGCCAGCAGGACAGGGGGCTCTGGGGCCAACGTCCTGACTTTC.

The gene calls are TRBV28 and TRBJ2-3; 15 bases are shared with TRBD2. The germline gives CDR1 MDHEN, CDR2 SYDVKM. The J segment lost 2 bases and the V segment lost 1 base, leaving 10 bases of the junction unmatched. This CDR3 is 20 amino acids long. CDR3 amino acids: CASSLLGWGLAGGHTDTQYF. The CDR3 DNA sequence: TGTGCCAGCAGTTTATTGGGGTGGGGACTAGCGGGAGGACACACAGATACGCAGTATTTT.

The CDR3 DNA reads TGTGCCAGCAGCCCTACCCCGGGGGGGGGCTCCTACGAGCAGTACTTC. Translating it yields CASSPTPGGGSYEQYF. The V call is TRBV7-2, the J call TRBJ2-7; 8 nucleotides align to TRBD2. The V gene's germline CDR1 is SGHTA and CDR2 FQGNSA. J lost 0 bases, V lost 5 bases, and 9 bases had no gene match. The CDR3 spans 16 residues.

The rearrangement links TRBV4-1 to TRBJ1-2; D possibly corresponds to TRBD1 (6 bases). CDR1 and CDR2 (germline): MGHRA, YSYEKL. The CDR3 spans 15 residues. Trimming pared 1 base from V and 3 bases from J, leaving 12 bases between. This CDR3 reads CASSQGVQGYYGYTF. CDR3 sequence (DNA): TGCGCCAGCAGCCAAGGTGTACAGGGTTACTATGGCTACACCTTC.

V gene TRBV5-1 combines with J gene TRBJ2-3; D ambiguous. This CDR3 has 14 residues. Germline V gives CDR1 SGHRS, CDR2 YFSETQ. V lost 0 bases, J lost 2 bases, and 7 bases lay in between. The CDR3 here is CASSLADNTDTQYF. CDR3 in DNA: TGCGCCAGCAGCTTGGCCGACAACACAGATACGCAGTATTTT.

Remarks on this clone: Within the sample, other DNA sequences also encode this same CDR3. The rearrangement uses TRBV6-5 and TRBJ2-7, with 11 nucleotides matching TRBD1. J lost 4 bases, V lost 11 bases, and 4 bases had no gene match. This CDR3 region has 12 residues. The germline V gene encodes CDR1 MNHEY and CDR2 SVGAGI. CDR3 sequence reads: CAAGDRGYEQYF. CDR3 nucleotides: TGTGCCGCCGGGGACAGGGGGTACGAGCAGTACTTC.

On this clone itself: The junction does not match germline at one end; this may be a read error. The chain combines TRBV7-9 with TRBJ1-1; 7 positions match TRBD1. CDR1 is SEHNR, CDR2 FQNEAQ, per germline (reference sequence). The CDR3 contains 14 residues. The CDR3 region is CSSSLLSTGREAFF. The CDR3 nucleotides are TGTTCCAGCAGCTTACTCTCGACAGGGCGTGAAGCTTTCTTT.

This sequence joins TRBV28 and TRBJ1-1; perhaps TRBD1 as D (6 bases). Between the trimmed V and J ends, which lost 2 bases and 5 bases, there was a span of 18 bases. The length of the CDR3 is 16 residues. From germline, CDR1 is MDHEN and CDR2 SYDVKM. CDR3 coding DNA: TGTGCCAGCAGTTTACTCCGGGAGGCAGGGGAGACTGAAGCTTTCTTT. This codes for CASSLLREAGETEAFF.

The chain's CDR3 is CASSAGLINEQFF. CDR3 DNA sequence: TGTGCCAGCAGCGCTGGACTTATCAATGAGCAGTTCTTC. V usage is TRBV7-8 and J usage is TRBJ2-1; possibly TRBD2 for D (5 bases). CDR3 length: 13 residues. Deletions cut 5 bases from V and 6 bases from J, with 11 bases between. CDR1 is SGHVS and CDR2 is FQNEAQ in the germline V gene.

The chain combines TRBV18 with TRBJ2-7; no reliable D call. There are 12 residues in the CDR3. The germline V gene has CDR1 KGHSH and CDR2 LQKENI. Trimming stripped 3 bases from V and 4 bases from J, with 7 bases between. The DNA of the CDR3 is TGTGCCAGCTCACCCCGTGTTTACGAGCAGTACTTC. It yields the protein CASSPRVYEQYF.

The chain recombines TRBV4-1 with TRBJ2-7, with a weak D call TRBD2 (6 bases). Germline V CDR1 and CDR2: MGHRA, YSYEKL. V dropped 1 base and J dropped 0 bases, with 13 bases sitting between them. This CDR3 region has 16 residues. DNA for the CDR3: TGCGCCAGCAGCCAAGCGGGGGTAGCGTACTCCTACGAGCAGTACTTC. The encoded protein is CASSQAGVAYSYEQYF.

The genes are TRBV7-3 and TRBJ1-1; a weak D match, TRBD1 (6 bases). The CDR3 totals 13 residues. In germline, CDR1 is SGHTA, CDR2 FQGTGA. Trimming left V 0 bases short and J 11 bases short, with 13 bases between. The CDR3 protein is CASSLTLNDRAFF. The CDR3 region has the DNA TGTGCCAGCAGCTTAACGCTCAACGACAGGGCTTTCTTT. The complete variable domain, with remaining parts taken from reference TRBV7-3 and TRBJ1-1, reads GAGVSQTPSNKVTEKGKYVELRCDPISGHTALYWYRQSLGQGPEFLIYFQGTGAADDSGLPNDRFFAVRPEGSVSTLKIQRTERGDSAVYLCASSLTLNDRAFFGQGTRLTVV.

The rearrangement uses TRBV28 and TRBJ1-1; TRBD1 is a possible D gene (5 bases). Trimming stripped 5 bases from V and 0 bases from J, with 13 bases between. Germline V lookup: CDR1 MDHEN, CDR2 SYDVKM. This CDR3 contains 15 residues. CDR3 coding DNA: TGTGCCAGCAGTCCGACGACAGTCTTGAACACTGAAGCTTTCTTT. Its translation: CASSPTTVLNTEAFF.